Each of the 26 T cell receptor beta chains below was sequenced from the same sample in a study of T cell clusters in autoimmune cytopenias (dated by TCRdb to the late 2010s). TCRdb records Illumina MiSeq as the sequencer. TRB rearrangements were amplified by multiplex PCR using a touch-down protocol with TRB-A and TRB-B primer pools mixed in one tube. Through TCRdb reprocessing, the reads give one entry per CDR3 protein sequence; DNA is omitted. For this sample, the table gives several thousand distinct CDR3 sequences. Approximately 8.9% of the sample rests with the top ten. For each sample, TRB amplification used about 240 ng of peripheral blood genomic DNA, equal to 40,000 or so genome equivalents. These data are also associated with another study on T cell repertoires in aging, cancer and after chemotherapy.

The specimen was peripheral blood. The receptors stem from a human donor in good health.

Frequency places this clonotype as medium-sized. CDR3 residues: CSVGGTGESGYTF. The V gene is TRBV29-1, the J gene TRBJ1-2; TCRdb's D gene call, TRBD1, goes unchecked for lack of DNA. CDR1 SQVTM and CDR2 ANQGSEA come from the germline V gene. The CDR3 runs 13 residues.

The chain employs TRBV6-2 or TRBV6-3 and TRBJ1-4; TCRdb's D call, TRBD1, is unchecked because there is no DNA. Germline CDR1 MNHEY, CDR2 SVGEGT. The CDR3 consists of 13 residues. The CDR3 sequence is CASSPGTGEKLFF.

The chain has TRBV6-1 and TRBJ1-1. Germline V gene lookup returns CDR1 MNHNS and CDR2 SASEGT. CDR3 size: 13 residues. The CDR3 protein is CASSETGNTEAFF.

The CDR3 loop reads CSARDTGGGIGTQYF. The rearrangement joins TRBV20-1 to TRBJ2-5; TCRdb lists TRBD1, though no DNA is available to test this call. Germline assignment: CDR1 DFQATT and CDR2 SNEGSKA (reference sequence). This CDR3 has 15 amino acids.

The chain links TRBV15 to TRBJ2-5; TCRdb picks TRBD2, but there is no DNA to check that call. The CDR3 is 17 residues long. Germline CDR1 is LNHNV and CDR2 is YYDKDF (reference sequence). The CDR3 here is CATSRVSAGGLQETQYF.

This clonotype shows up as medium-sized (0.01 to 0.1%) by frequency. The J gene is TRBJ1-6, the V gene TRBV18. Germline lookup yields CDR1 KGHSH and CDR2 LQKENI. The CDR3 spans 15 residues. CDR3 region: CASSLQGGVGSPLHF.

This clonotype is deemed medium-sized by its frequency. The rearrangement joins TRBV11-3 to TRBJ1-6; TCRdb's D call, TRBD1, is unchecked because there is no DNA. Germline V gene lookup returns CDR1 SGHNT and CDR2 YENEEA. The CDR3 consists of 13 residues. The CDR3 reads CASSLTGNSPLHF.

The chain links TRBV12-3 or TRBV12-4 to TRBJ2-1; there is no DNA to check the TCRdb D call of TRBD1. CDR3 length equals 16 residues. The CDR3: CASSLNTGFGFYEQFF.

The rearrangement joins TRBV6-6 to TRBJ2-7; TCRdb reports TRBD2, a call that lacks DNA to check it against. Germline V CDR1 and CDR2: MNHNY, SVGAGI (reference sequence). The CDR3 spans 16 residues. CDR3 protein: CASSYRLALSSYEQYF.

By frequency, this clonotype is medium-sized (0.01 to 0.1%). This chain uses TRBV29-1 with TRBJ1-2. This CDR3 contains 12 residues. CDR1 and CDR2 from the germline V gene are SQVTM and ANQGSEA. This CDR3 reads CSAMDFNYGYTF.

This clonotype is classed as medium-sized by frequency. The rearrangement links TRBV6-5 to TRBJ1-3. This CDR3 is built from 14 residues. Germline CDR1 and CDR2: MNHEY and SVGAGI. The chain's CDR3 is CASSYSPSGLAIYF.

The chain uses TRBV6-2 or TRBV6-3 and TRBJ2-5. Germline V gene data show CDR1 as MNHEY and CDR2 as SVGEGT. CDR3 length: 12 amino acids. The CDR3: CASRARRETQYF.

This clonotype is called medium-sized based on its frequency. This chain uses TRBV19 with TRBJ2-5. Germline values: CDR1 LNHDA, CDR2 SQIVND (reference sequence). The CDR3 consists of 14 residues. The CDR3 reads CASSMRWYQETQYF.

This clonotype is deemed medium-sized (0.01 to 0.1%) by its frequency. The gene calls are TRBV6-6 and TRBJ1-4; TCRdb designates TRBD1, a call that cannot be tested without DNA. CDR1 is MNHNY and CDR2 is SVGAGI in the germline V gene (reference sequence). This CDR3 has 14 amino acids. This CDR3 reads CASRYRGRDEKLFF.

The chain carries TRBV5-4 and TRBJ1-6; lacking DNA, the TRBD1 call made by TCRdb goes unchecked. CDR3 length: 14 residues. From germline, CDR1 is SGHNT and CDR2 YYREEE (reference sequence). CDR3 sequence: CASSFSGSGSPLHF.

J is TRBJ2-5 and V is TRBV13. Germline V CDR1 and CDR2: PRHDT, FYEKMQ (reference sequence). CDR3 length: 12 amino acids. The chain's CDR3 is CASSLLGETQYF.

This clonotype is deemed medium-sized by its frequency. CDR3: CASSLIQPQETQYF. The chain is built from TRBV7-9 and TRBJ2-5. The V gene's germline CDR1 is SEHNR and CDR2 FQNEAQ (reference sequence). The CDR3 extends over 14 amino acids.

Its frequency marks this clonotype as medium-sized (0.01 to 0.1%). V is TRBV12-3 or TRBV12-4 and J is TRBJ1-3. The CDR3 is made up of 14 amino acids. The CDR3 reads CASMLTSSGNTIYF.

Measured by frequency, this clonotype is medium-sized. The V and J genes are TRBV5-6 and TRBJ2-1; TCRdb's D call of TRBD1 is untestable without DNA. The CDR3 length is 14 residues. Per the germline V gene, CDR1 is SGHDT and CDR2 is YYEEEE. The CDR3 loop is CASSLGTGAYEQFF.

CDR3: CAWSLKGKSNQPQHF. The genes are TRBV30 and TRBJ1-5; TCRdb's D call, TRBD1, is unchecked because there is no DNA. The CDR3 runs to 15 residues. CDR1 is GTSNPN, CDR2 SVGIG, per germline (reference sequence).

V gene TRBV6-5 combines with J gene TRBJ1-3; TCRdb indicates TRBD1, and absent DNA this call remains unverified. Germline V gene sequence: CDR1 MNHEY, CDR2 SVGAGI. The CDR3 loop spans 15 amino acids. The chain's CDR3 is CASSYSAGVGNTIYF.

This clonotype is classed as medium-sized by frequency. J is TRBJ2-1 and V is TRBV29-1; the TCRdb D gene call, TRBD2, has no DNA to confirm it. The germline V gene has CDR1 SQVTM and CDR2 ANQGSEA. This CDR3 comprises 16 residues. CDR3 sequence reads: CSVRTSGGSSYNEQFF.

The chain combines TRBV27 with TRBJ2-5. Germline V gene sequence: CDR1 MNHEY, CDR2 SMNVEV (reference sequence). There are 15 residues in the CDR3. CDR3 in amino acids: CASSLYQTFGETQYF.

By frequency, this clonotype registers medium-sized. The chain uses TRBV5-6 and TRBJ2-3. This CDR3 is built from 13 residues. The germline V gene encodes CDR1 SGHDT and CDR2 YYEEEE. The CDR3: CASSLHGTDTQYF.

The V and J genes are TRBV19 and TRBJ1-1; TCRdb returns TRBD1, unconfirmable since there is no DNA. The germline V gene encodes CDR1 LNHDA and CDR2 SQIVND (reference sequence). CDR3 length equals 14 residues. The CDR3: CASSIYQGAGEAFF. Full variable domain (rest looked up from reference TRBV19 and TRBJ1-1): DGGITQSPKYLFRKEGQNVTLSCEQNLNHDAMYWYRQDPGQGLRLIYYSQIVNDFQKGDIAEGYSVSREKKESFPLTVTSAQKNPTAFYLCASSIYQGAGEAFFGQGTRLTVV.

CDR3: CASSIAAGGQETQYF. This chain uses TRBV19 with TRBJ2-5; the D call from TCRdb, TRBD2, cannot be confirmed without DNA. This CDR3 comprises 15 residues. CDR1 is LNHDA, CDR2 SQIVND, per germline (reference sequence).